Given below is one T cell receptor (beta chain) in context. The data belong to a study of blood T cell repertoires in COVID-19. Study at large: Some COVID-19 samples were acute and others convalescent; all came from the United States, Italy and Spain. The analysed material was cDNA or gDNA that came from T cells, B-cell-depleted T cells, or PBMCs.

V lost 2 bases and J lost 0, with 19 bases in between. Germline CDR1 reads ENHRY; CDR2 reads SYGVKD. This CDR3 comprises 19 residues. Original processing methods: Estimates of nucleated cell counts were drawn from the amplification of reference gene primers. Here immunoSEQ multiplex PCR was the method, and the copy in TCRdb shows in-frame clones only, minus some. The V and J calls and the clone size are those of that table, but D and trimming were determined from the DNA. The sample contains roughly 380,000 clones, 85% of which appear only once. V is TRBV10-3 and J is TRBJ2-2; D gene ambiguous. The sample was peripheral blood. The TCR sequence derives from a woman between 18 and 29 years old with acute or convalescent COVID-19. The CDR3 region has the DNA TGTGCCATCAGTGAGAACGGGTACGATGTGTTCGCGAACACCGGGGAGCTGTTTTTT. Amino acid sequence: CAISENGYDVFANTGELFF.